The 27 T cell receptor beta chains listed next were all sequenced from one sample in a study of blood T cells in healthy people across ages. The authors ran a second PCR of about 6 to 11 cycles using a sample-barcoded 5' primer and a J-beta primer mix. TCRdb re-called the 5' RACE reads through MiXCR, storing one row per CDR3 protein. In the table there are 1.8 million or so distinct CDR3 sequences, approximately 39% of which are singletons. The sequenced sample was blood. The receptors stem from a human donor in good health.

This clonotype has ten or more counts. The rearrangement uses TRBV5-1 and TRBJ2-5; no firm D call. CDR1 SGHRS and CDR2 YFSETQ come from the germline V gene. The CDR3 has 13 residues. Between the trimmed V and J ends, which lost 3 bases and 5 bases, there was a span of 11 bases. The CDR3 reads CASSSQIGETQYF. The CDR3 nucleotides are TGCGCCAGCAGCTCCCAAATTGGGGAGACCCAGTACTTC.

The gene calls are TRBV12-5 and TRBJ1-2, with D unclear. This CDR3 has 14 residues. V was shortened by 0 bases and J by 4 bases, with 9 bases between the two germline ends. Germline V gene lookup returns CDR1 LGHNT and CDR2 FRNRAP. CDR3 in DNA: TGTGCTAGTGGTTTGGTTCCACAGCCCTATGGCTACACCTTC. As protein: CASGLVPQPYGYTF.

The chain links TRBV25-1 to TRBJ1-5; maybe TRBD1 (6 bases). V was shortened by 4 bases and J by 5 bases, with 15 bases between the two germline ends. CDR1 and CDR2 (germline): MGHDK, SYGVNS. The CDR3 length is 15 residues. Here the CDR3 reads CASSAIQGPDQPQHF. The DNA of the CDR3 is TGTGCCAGCAGTGCTATCCAGGGGCCGGATCAGCCCCAGCATTTT. Full variable domain (missing parts from reference TRBV25-1 and TRBJ1-5): EADIYQTPRYLVIGTGKKITLECSQTMGHDKMYWYQQDPGMELHLIHYSYGVNSTEKGDLSSESTVSRIRTEHFPLTLESARPSHTSQYLCASSAIQGPDQPQHFGDGTRLSIL.

The chain links TRBV4-1 to TRBJ2-3; D ambiguous. V lost 0 bases and J 0 bases, leaving 19 bases between the germline ends. Per the germline V gene, CDR1 is MGHRA and CDR2 is YSYEKL. This CDR3 spans 19 amino acids. The CDR3, as DNA: TGCGCCAGCAGCCAAGATTTTGGCCTCCAGGCTGTGAGCACAGATACGCAGTATTTT. This gives the protein CASSQDFGLQAVSTDTQYF.

As regards this clonotype: One junction end disagrees with the germline gene, perhaps due to a read error. V usage is TRBV29-1 and J usage is TRBJ2-5; D is unresolved. The end of the DNA fits TRBJ2-7 better, so the J call may be wrong. The CDR3 has 13 residues. The V gene's germline CDR1 is SQVTM and CDR2 ANQGSEA. The DNA of the CDR3 is TGCTGCGTTGAAGACGGCAGCAGCAACGAGCAGTACTTC. This gives the protein CCVEDGSSNEQYF.

This clonotype was found a few times. The chain carries TRBV7-2 and TRBJ2-6, with D uncertain. Germline CDR1 and CDR2: SGHTA and FQGNSA. V shed 5 bases and J shed 2 bases, with 10 bases lying between them. The CDR3 totals 15 residues. CDR3 protein: CASSPSTPGANVLTF. CDR3 nucleotides: TGTGCCAGCAGCCCTAGTACCCCTGGGGCCAACGTCCTGACTTTC.

V and J are TRBV20-1 and TRBJ1-2; 8 bases map to TRBD1. The ends lost 6 bases at V and 8 bases at J; junction bases unmatched: 11. This CDR3 is built from 13 residues. CDR1 and CDR2 (germline): DFQATT, SNEGSKA (reference sequence). This CDR3 reads CSALTQGARGYTF. CDR3 nucleotide sequence: TGCAGTGCGCTAACCCAGGGGGCAAGGGGCTACACCTTC.

The sample holds one count of this clonotype. V is TRBV4-3 and J is TRBJ2-1; D remains ambiguous. V gave up 0 bases and J gave up 4 bases, with 7 bases separating them. The CDR3 consists of 14 residues. Germline CDR1 is LGHNA and CDR2 is YSLEER. The CDR3 is CASSQDWPYNEQFF. CDR3 DNA: TGCGCCAGCAGCCAAGATTGGCCTTACAATGAGCAGTTCTTC.

This clonotype came up a few times. This chain joins TRBV7-9 and TRBJ2-7; D not certain. Germline lookup yields CDR1 SEHNR and CDR2 FQNEAQ (reference sequence). Trimming shortened V by 4 bases and J by 3 bases, and 7 bases separated the two germline ends. The CDR3 extends over 12 amino acids. The CDR3 DNA reads as TGTGCCAGCAGCTGGGTCATCTACGAGCAGTACTTC. Encoded protein: CASSWVIYEQYF.

This clonotype was detected only once. The V call is TRBV7-2, the J call TRBJ1-5; D unclear. The CDR3 consists of 16 residues. CDR1 is SGHTA and CDR2 is FQGNSA in the germline V gene. Trimming took off 4 bases at V and 4 bases at J, with 17 bases between the two ends. CDR3: CASSYRPLGQNQPQHF. The CDR3 nucleotides are TGTGCCAGCAGCTACCGACCACTTGGGCAGAATCAGCCCCAGCATTTT.

The rearrangement joins TRBV19 to TRBJ2-1; TRBD2 agrees at 9 bases. V lost 3 bases and J lost 7; bases outside the gene matches: 4. The CDR3 spans 14 residues. Germline V gene sequence: CDR1 LNHDA, CDR2 SQIVND (reference sequence). CDR3 protein: CASSMGLARNEQFF. CDR3 in DNA: TGTGCCAGTAGTATGGGACTAGCTAGAAATGAGCAGTTCTTC.

The table lists this clonotype with a few counts. The rearrangement joins TRBV29-1 to TRBJ2-1, with 8 bases aligning to TRBD2. With 7 bases clipped from V and 9 bases from J, the junction kept 17 bases outside the gene matches. The CDR3 length is 15 residues. The germline V gene has CDR1 SQVTM and CDR2 ANQGSEA. DNA of the CDR3: TGCAGCGCCGAAACGGGACTAGGACTTGGGGGTGAGCAGTTCTTC. It specifies CSAETGLGLGGEQFF.

This rearrangement joins TRBV7-9 to TRBJ2-2; no reliable D call. Trimming cost V 5 bases and J 6 bases, with 13 bases left between them. This CDR3 has 14 residues. The germline CDR1 and CDR2 sequences are SEHNR and FQNEAQ (reference sequence). Here the CDR3 reads CASSPLGPAGELFF. The CDR3 DNA reads as TGTGCCAGCAGCCCCCTGGGCCCAGCCGGGGAGCTGTTTTTT.

This clonotype was found once. The chain links TRBV5-1 to TRBJ2-5; 9 nucleotides align to TRBD1. The J segment lost 11 bases and the V segment lost 4 bases, leaving 18 bases of the junction unmatched. This CDR3 spans 16 amino acids. Germline V gene sequence: CDR1 SGHRS, CDR2 YFSETQ. The CDR3 reads CASSLSGTGSSYGQYF. In nucleotides, the CDR3 is TGCGCCAGCAGCCTCTCCGGGACAGGGAGCTCCTACGGGCAGTACTTC. Full variable domain (remainder filled in from reference TRBV5-1 and TRBJ2-5): KAGVTQTPRYLIKTRGQQVTLSCSPISGHRSVSWYQQTPGQGLQFLFEYFSETQRNKGNFPGRFSGRQFSNSRSEMNVSTLELGDSALYLCASSLSGTGSSYGQYFGPGTRLLVL.

DNA of the CDR3: TGTGCCAGCAGCCAAGTACAGGGGACTACTCAGTATTTT. It codes for CASSQVQGTTQYF. This chain joins TRBV14 and TRBJ2-3; D is perhaps TRBD1 or TRBD2 (7 bases each). Trimming removed 1 base at V and 12 bases at J, with 14 bases between. This CDR3 region has 13 residues. The germline V gene has CDR1 SGHDN and CDR2 FVKESK. Drawing the rest from reference TRBV14 and TRBJ2-3, the complete variable domain is EAGVTQFPSHSVIEKGQTVTLRCDPISGHDNLYWYRRVMGKEIKFLLHFVKESKQDESGMPNNRFLAERTGGTYSTLKVQPAELEDSGVYFCASSQVQGTTQYFGPGTRLTVL.

Concerning this clonotype: Given a much more abundant clone one base away, this may be a read error. The rearrangement uses TRBV5-5 and TRBJ2-4; D gene uncertain. The CDR3 sequence is 14 residues long. Trimming pared 10 bases from V and 4 bases from J, leaving 18 bases between. The germline V gene has CDR1 SGHKS and CDR2 YYEKEE (reference sequence). The CDR3 DNA is TGTGCCGGCAACTCCGAAGGGTCAAAAAACATTCAGTACTTC. This codes for CAGNSEGSKNIQYF.

For the CDR3, the DNA is TGCAGTGCTAGGAACCGGGACAAGTACTACGAGCAGTACTTC. It translates to CSARNRDKYYEQYF. V is TRBV20-1 and J is TRBJ2-7, with D possibly matching TRBD1 (6 bases). This CDR3 has 14 amino acids. Trimming shortened V by 3 bases and J by 3 bases, and 15 bases separated the two germline ends. From germline, CDR1 is DFQATT and CDR2 SNEGSKA (reference sequence).

Only a few counts were recorded for this clonotype. The V call is TRBV5-1, the J call TRBJ2-7; weak D call: TRBD1 (6 bases). This CDR3 has 12 amino acids. Germline V CDR1 and CDR2: SGHRS, YFSETQ. V was clipped by 4 bases and J by 4 bases, with 9 bases between them. The CDR3 here is CASSDDRYEQYF. CDR3 bases: TGCGCCAGCAGCGATGACAGGTACGAGCAGTACTTC.

This rearrangement joins TRBV6-2 or TRBV6-3 to TRBJ2-7, with D uncertain. Trimming removed 6 bases at V and 1 base at J, with 16 bases between. Per the germline V gene, CDR1 is MNHEY and CDR2 is SVGEGT. The CDR3 is 15 residues long. The CDR3, as DNA: TGTGCCAGCAGCACCAACGCCGGTGGATCCTACGAGCAGTACTTC. It specifies CASSTNAGGSYEQYF.

J is TRBJ2-1 and V is TRBV15, with no clear D. V lost 0 bases and J lost 12, with 12 bases in between. The germline gives CDR1 LNHNV, CDR2 YYDKDF (reference sequence). The CDR3 is 13 residues long. The CDR3 nucleotides are TGTGCCACCAGCAGAGATAGTAACGACGGGCAGTTCTTC. It yields the protein CATSRDSNDGQFF.

The rearrangement links TRBV20-1 to TRBJ1-4, with a weak D call TRBD1 (6 bases). CDR3 size: 14 residues. Germline values: CDR1 DFQATT, CDR2 SNEGSKA (reference sequence). V gave up 6 bases and J gave up 7 bases, with 18 bases separating them. The CDR3: CSAGRGGRSEKLFF. CDR3 bases: TGCAGTGCCGGTCGGGGGGGCAGGAGTGAAAAACTGTTTTTT.

The V call is TRBV4-2, the J call TRBJ2-5; tentatively, D is TRBD1 or TRBD2 (5 bases each). Germline V lookup: CDR1 LGHNA, CDR2 YNFKEQ. V was shortened by 2 bases and J by 3 bases, with 13 bases between the two germline ends. This CDR3 has 15 amino acids. The CDR3 region has the DNA TGTGCCAGCAGCCAATCCCCAAGAGGGGAAGAGACCCAGTACTTC. It is translated as CASSQSPRGEETQYF.

The gene calls are TRBV27 and TRBJ2-6; 8 positions match TRBD1. The CDR3 totals 16 residues. V was pared by 5 bases and J by 2 bases, with 5 bases of the junction left unmatched. Germline-derived CDR1 and CDR2 are MNHEY and SMNVEV (reference sequence). The CDR3, as DNA: TGTGCCAGCAGTCATGGACAGGGAGCTGGGGCCAACGTCCTGACTTTC. This codes for CASSHGQGAGANVLTF.

This clonotype appeared a few times. This sequence joins TRBV6-2 or TRBV6-3 and TRBJ2-1; 7 positions agree with TRBD1. TRBJ2-7 explains the end of the DNA better; the J call may be wrong. This CDR3 has 14 residues. The germline V gene encodes CDR1 MNHEY and CDR2 SVGEGT. The CDR3 loop is CASQRTGESYEQYF. The CDR3 DNA follows: TGTGCCAGCCAACGGACAGGAGAGAGCTACGAGCAGTACTTC.

This clonotype was picked up a small number of times. The J gene is TRBJ1-6, the V gene TRBV7-9, with D tentatively TRBD1 (6 bases). V lost 5 bases to trimming and J lost 7 bases, with 15 bases between them. Germline values: CDR1 SEHNR, CDR2 FQNEAQ (reference sequence). This CDR3 region has 15 residues. The CDR3 DNA reads as TGTGCCAGCAGCCGAGATAGGGGACAAAATTCACCCCTCCACTTT. As protein: CASSRDRGQNSPLHF. The variable domain in full, with the rest retrieved from reference TRBV7-9 and TRBJ1-6, is DTGVSQNPRHKITKRGQNVTFRCDPISEHNRLYWYRQTLGQGPEFLTYFQNEAQLEKSRLLSDRFSAERPKGSFSTLEIQRTEQGDSAMYLCASSRDRGQNSPLHFGNGTRLTVT.

This rearrangement joins TRBV29-1 to TRBJ1-2; possibly TRBD1 for D (6 bases). V was trimmed by 0 bases and J by 3 bases, leaving 29 bases between them. Germline assignment: CDR1 SQVTM and CDR2 ANQGSEA. CDR3 length: 20 amino acids. The CDR3 DNA sequence: TGCAGCGTTGAAGATCCGATGCGAGAGGGGGAAAGGGGAGGGTACTATGGCTACACCTTC. This codes for CSVEDPMREGERGGYYGYTF.

This clonotype was picked up a small number of times. CDR3 DNA: TGTGCCAGCAGCCTCATCTTTGCTAGGAACAGGAGCTCCTACGAGCAGTACTTC. It specifies CASSLIFARNRSSYEQYF. The chain recombines TRBV7-9 with TRBJ2-7; a weak D match, TRBD1 (5 bases). The CDR3 has 18 amino acids. Between the trimmed V and J ends, which lost 5 bases and 0 bases, there was a span of 23 bases. Germline lookup yields CDR1 SEHNR and CDR2 FQNEAQ (reference sequence).